Reported below is one T cell receptor beta chain. This CDR3 contains 16 residues. V lost 0 bases to trimming and J lost 0 bases, with 10 bases between them. CDR1 SGHRS and CDR2 YFSETQ come from the germline V gene. This sample is part of a study of blood T cell repertoires in COVID-19. The method was immunoSEQ multiplex PCR; TCRdb's version includes in-frame clones alone and lacks a portion of them. The table lists approximately 310,000 clones, around 90% of them singletons. The specimen was PBMCs or T cells enriched from blood (not recorded which). This TCR was sampled from a man aged 55 to 69 who had recovered from COVID-19. The chain uses TRBV5-1 and TRBJ1-3; tentatively, D is TRBD1 (5 bases). The CDR3 sequence: CASSLAETVSGNTIYF. The CDR3, as DNA: TGCGCCAGCAGCTTGGCCGAGACAGTCTCTGGAAACACCATATATTTT.